The 30 T cell receptor beta chains below all came from one sample that was sequenced in a study of blood T cell repertoires in COVID-19. Repertoires were generated with immunoSEQ multiplex PCR, while TCRdb's copy carries only in-frame clones and drops some. This table has tens of thousands of clones, 73% appearing once. Sample: peripheral blood. The receptors were gathered from an elderly man with acute or convalescent COVID-19.

V is TRBV18 and J is TRBJ2-7; possibly TRBD1 for D (6 bases). Trimming cost V 5 bases and J 0 bases, with 14 bases left between them. The CDR3 runs 15 residues. CDR1 and CDR2 from the germline V gene are KGHSH and LQKENI. Here the CDR3 reads CASSSQGVGSYEQYF. The CDR3 bases are TGTGCCAGCTCATCACAGGGAGTTGGCTCCTACGAGCAGTACTTC.

V gene TRBV5-1 combines with J gene TRBJ2-2; 7 bases are a match to TRBD1. The CDR3 covers 14 residues. The germline gives CDR1 SGHRS, CDR2 YFSETQ. J gave up 5 bases and V 4 bases, and 5 bases lay outside the gene matches. Here the CDR3 reads CASSRDRLTGELFF. The CDR3 DNA reads as TGCGCCAGCAGCCGGGACAGACTAACCGGGGAGCTGTTTTTT. The full variable domain, in which reference TRBV5-1 and TRBJ2-2 provide the parts outside the CDR3, is KAGVTQTPRYLIKTRGQQVTLSCSPISGHRSVSWYQQTPGQGLQFLFEYFSETQRNKGNFPGRFSGRQFSNSRSEMNVSTLELGDSALYLCASSRDRLTGELFFGEGSRLTVL.

The J gene is TRBJ2-5, the V gene TRBV19, with 8 positions matching TRBD2. V trimming: 5 bases; J trimming: 3 bases; junction bases outside the gene matches: 8. The germline gives CDR1 LNHDA, CDR2 SQIVND (reference sequence). This CDR3 contains 15 residues. The CDR3 protein is CASSLPGGLKETQYF. The CDR3 region has the DNA TGTGCCAGTAGTCTTCCGGGAGGGCTCAAAGAGACCCAGTACTTC.

V is TRBV7-9 and J is TRBJ2-2; 13 nucleotides agree with TRBD2. V dropped 4 bases and J dropped 5; count of bases not matched to a gene: 4. The germline gives CDR1 SEHNR, CDR2 FQNEAQ (reference sequence). The CDR3 contains 16 residues. The CDR3 DNA follows: TGTGCCAGCAGCTCCCGGACTAGCGGGAGTACCGGGGAGCTGTTTTTT. Translated: CASSSRTSGSTGELFF. The full variable domain, with the rest looked up from reference TRBV7-9 and TRBJ2-2, is DTGVSQNPRHKITKRGQNVTFRCDPISEHNRLYWYRQTLGQGPEFLTYFQNEAQLEKSRLLSDRFSAERPKGSFSTLEIQRTEQGDSAMYLCASSSRTSGSTGELFFGEGSRLTVL.

This clone showed up just once. V and J are TRBV5-4 and TRBJ1-1, with TRBD1 identical over 11 bases. The J segment lost 5 bases and the V segment lost 3 bases, leaving 6 bases of the junction unmatched. This CDR3 has 15 residues. Germline V CDR1 and CDR2: SGHNT, YYREEE (reference sequence). CDR3 protein: CASSSGGTGGTEAFF. CDR3 nucleotide sequence: TGTGCCAGCAGCTCTGGGGGGACAGGGGGTACTGAAGCTTTCTTT.

The chain employs TRBV18 and TRBJ2-7; 8 bases fit TRBD1. V trimming: 6 bases; J trimming: 2 bases; junction bases outside the gene matches: 12. Germline assignment: CDR1 KGHSH and CDR2 LQKENI. The CDR3 sequence is 16 residues long. Here the CDR3 DNA reads TGTGCCAGCTCCCCCCTACGACGGGACAGGACCTACGAGCAGTACTTC. Its translation: CASSPLRRDRTYEQYF.

The rearrangement uses TRBV4-2 and TRBJ1-5; possible D gene TRBD1, 6 bases. With 0 bases removed from V and 1 base from J, the gap between germline ends came to 10 bases. The CDR3 runs 16 residues. Germline V gene sequence: CDR1 LGHNA, CDR2 YNFKEQ. As DNA, the CDR3 is TGTGCCAGCAGCCAAGATTGGGGGGGCAGCAATCAGCCCCAGCATTTT. Amino acid sequence: CASSQDWGGSNQPQHF.

This clone was found many times. J is TRBJ2-5 and V is TRBV20-1; unclear D gene. With 2 bases removed from V and 7 bases from J, the gap between germline ends came to 5 bases. Germline V gives CDR1 DFQATT, CDR2 SNEGSKA (reference sequence). CDR3 length equals 10 residues. The CDR3 DNA reads as TGCAGTGCTAGAATCGTGACCCAGTACTTC. It yields the protein CSARIVTQYF.

The rearrangement uses TRBV15 and TRBJ2-7; D is possibly TRBD2 (5 bases). Trimming took off 0 bases at V and 3 bases at J, with 12 bases between the two ends. There are 15 residues in the CDR3. CDR1 is LNHNV, CDR2 YYDKDF, per germline (reference sequence). The CDR3 nucleotides are TGTGCCACCAGCAGAGATCGGACGGGGAACTACGAGCAGTACTTC. As protein: CATSRDRTGNYEQYF.

The chain uses TRBV7-2 and TRBJ2-7; 8 bases are shared with TRBD1. Germline assignment: CDR1 SGHTA and CDR2 FQGNSA. The CDR3 has 14 amino acids. V lost 3 bases, J lost 4 bases, and 5 bases stayed unmatched. The CDR3 spells CASSLGTGQYEQYF. The CDR3 region has the DNA TGTGCCAGCAGCTTGGGGACAGGACAATACGAGCAGTACTTC.

The chain uses TRBV2 and TRBJ2-2; tentatively, D is TRBD2 (5 bases). V gave up 3 bases and J gave up 6 bases, with 8 bases separating them. This CDR3 has 13 amino acids. CDR1 and CDR2 (germline): SNHLY, FYNNEI. CDR3 amino acids: CASSDKRAGELFF. Here the CDR3 DNA reads TGTGCCAGCAGTGACAAGAGGGCCGGGGAGCTGTTTTTT.

The chain recombines TRBV15 with TRBJ2-7, with a tentative D call TRBD2 (5 bases). Trimming took off 0 bases at V and 7 bases at J, with 13 bases between the two ends. Germline-derived CDR1 and CDR2 are LNHNV and YYDKDF (reference sequence). The CDR3 totals 14 residues. CDR3 DNA: TGTGCCACCAGCAGAGATCTAGGAGGATTTGAGCAGTACTTC. Protein product: CATSRDLGGFEQYF.

The sample holds one count of this clone. This chain connects TRBV5-4 to TRBJ2-7; 7 bases fit TRBD2. Unmatched junction bases numbered 8, after V lost 4 bases and J lost 1 base. The germline CDR1 and CDR2 sequences are SGHNT and YYREEE (reference sequence). This CDR3 comprises 15 residues. The DNA for the CDR3 is TGTGCCAGCAGCAGGGACTATCTCTATTCCTACGAGCAGTACTTC. Amino acid sequence: CASSRDYLYSYEQYF. The whole variable domain, filled in from reference TRBV5-4 and TRBJ2-7, reads ETGVTQSPTHLIKTRGQQVTLRCSSQSGHNTVSWYQQALGQGPQFIFQYYREEENGRGNFPPRFSGLQFPNYSSELNVNALELDDSALYLCASSRDYLYSYEQYFGPGTRLTVT.

The chain uses TRBV30 and TRBJ1-3, with TRBD1 identical over 11 bases. The V gene end was trimmed by 3 bases and the J gene end by 9 bases; junction bases not matched to a gene: 7. The CDR3 runs 14 residues. Germline V gene lookup returns CDR1 GTSNPN and CDR2 SVGIG (reference sequence). CDR3 residues: CAWRASGTGGTIYF. CDR3 nucleotide sequence: TGTGCCTGGAGGGCCTCCGGGACAGGGGGCACCATATATTTT.

The V and J genes are TRBV7-8 and TRBJ2-5; TRBD2 matches at 12 bases. CDR1 is SGHVS, CDR2 FQNEAQ, per germline. V lost 1 base to trimming and J lost 1 base; unmatched junction nucleotides: 4. The CDR3 is 17 amino acids. The CDR3 DNA sequence: TGTGCCAGCAGCTTAGGGTTGACTAGCGGGGGCCAAGAGACCCAGTACTTC. Translating it yields CASSLGLTSGGQETQYF.

The count of this clone is one. This chain links TRBV21-1 with TRBJ2-1; the DNA was not used to check the table's D call, TRBD1. TRBV21-1 has pseudogene status. This CDR3 has 11 amino acids. CDR3 DNA: TGTGCCAGCAGCAAGGACAGGGAGCAGTTCTTC. Residues: CASSKDREQFF.

The DNA of the CDR3 is TGTGCCAGCTCACCGGGACTAGCCGGCAATGAGCAGTTCTTC. It encodes CASSPGLAGNEQFF. The genes are TRBV18 and TRBJ2-1, with 9 nucleotides matching TRBD2. The CDR3 has 14 amino acids. Trimming removed 3 bases from V and 6 bases from J; junction bases left unmatched: 3. Germline CDR1 and CDR2: KGHSH and LQKENI. Full variable domain (outside the CDR3, taken from reference TRBV18 and TRBJ2-1): NAGVMQNPRHLVRRRGQEARLRCSPMKGHSHVYWYRQLPEEGLKFMVYLQKENIIDESGMPKERFSAEFPKEGPSILRIQQVVRGDSAAYFCASSPGLAGNEQFFGPGTRLTVL.

This clone was observed a few times. The genes are TRBV5-1 and TRBJ2-5, with 7 bases fitting TRBD2. This CDR3 region has 14 residues. Germline V gives CDR1 SGHRS, CDR2 YFSETQ. J lost 3 bases, V lost 1 base, and 3 bases had no gene match. The CDR3 region has the DNA TGCGCCAGCAGCTTGTTTCTAGCGGAAGAGACCCAGTACTTC. Protein sequence: CASSLFLAEETQYF.

This chain joins TRBV2 and TRBJ1-1, with D tentatively TRBD1 (6 bases). Germline values: CDR1 SNHLY, CDR2 FYNNEI. With 6 bases removed from V and 1 base from J, the gap between germline ends came to 15 bases. The CDR3 contains 15 residues. The CDR3 reads CASRKSRQANTEAFF. The DNA of the CDR3 is TGTGCCAGCAGGAAGTCAAGACAGGCGAACACTGAAGCTTTCTTT.

The J gene is TRBJ2-2, the V gene TRBV18; the D gene is possibly TRBD2 (5 bases). Trimming pared 1 base from V and 1 base from J, leaving 10 bases between. This CDR3 is built from 16 residues. In germline, CDR1 is KGHSH, CDR2 LQKENI. CDR3 coding DNA: TGTGCCAGCTCACCACGTGGAGCGGTGAACACCGGGGAGCTGTTTTTT. Translating gives CASSPRGAVNTGELFF.

This chain joins TRBV28 and TRBJ1-1; tentatively, D is TRBD1 (6 bases). This CDR3 contains 12 residues. Trimming pared 7 bases from V and 9 bases from J, leaving 15 bases between. The V gene's germline CDR1 is MDHEN and CDR2 SYDVKM. CDR3 region: CASTPDRLQAFF. As DNA, the CDR3 is TGTGCCAGCACCCCCGACAGGCTCCAAGCTTTCTTT.

This clone has a single count. The chain carries TRBV6-6 and TRBJ2-7, with 8 nucleotides matching TRBD1. CDR1 is MNHNY, CDR2 SVGAGI, per germline (reference sequence). Trimming at V came to 5 bases and at J to 2 bases, leaving 2 bases not matched to a gene. The CDR3 consists of 13 residues. The CDR3 region is CASSKGQAYEQYF. The CDR3 DNA follows: TGTGCCAGCAGTAAGGGACAGGCCTACGAGCAGTACTTC.

This rearrangement joins TRBV11-3 to TRBJ1-1; 7 nucleotides match TRBD1. CDR3 length: 16 residues. Germline V gene lookup returns CDR1 SGHNT and CDR2 YENEEA. Trimming at V came to 2 bases and at J to 1 base, leaving 7 bases not matched to a gene. CDR3 in DNA: TGTGCCAGCAGCTTACTCCCGACAGGGAAGAACACTGAAGCTTTCTTT. This gives the protein CASSLLPTGKNTEAFF.

CDR3 amino acids: CASSYEGQGAGGYTF. In DNA, the CDR3 is TGTGCCAGCAGTTACGAGGGACAGGGGGCAGGTGGCTACACCTTC. The gene calls are TRBV6-6 and TRBJ1-2; 12 bases map to TRBD1. CDR1 and CDR2 (germline): MNHNY, SVGAGI (reference sequence). This CDR3 region has 15 residues. The ends lost 2 bases at V and 7 bases at J; junction bases unmatched: 5.

The chain couples TRBV7-2 to TRBJ2-5; no reliable D call. Germline V gene lookup returns CDR1 SGHTA and CDR2 FQGNSA. This CDR3 spans 12 amino acids. The V and J ends lost 4 bases and 1 base respectively, with 4 bases between them. Here the CDR3 DNA reads TGTGCCAGCAGCTCCTTCCAAGAGACCCAGTACTTC. Its translation: CASSSFQETQYF.

The V gene is TRBV30, the J gene TRBJ2-3; unclear D gene. The CDR3 totals 11 residues. From germline, CDR1 is GTSNPN and CDR2 SVGIG (reference sequence). Trimming left V 4 bases short and J 4 bases short, with 6 bases between. CDR3 coding DNA: TGTGCCTGGACCCTAGCAGATACGCAGTATTTT. This sequence encodes CAWTLADTQYF. Looking up the rest from reference TRBV30 and TRBJ2-3 gives the full variable domain: SQTIHQWPATLVQPVGSPLSLECTVEGTSNPNLYWYRQAAGRGLQLLFYSVGIGQISSEVPQNLSASRPQDRQFILSSKKLLLSDSGFYLCAWTLADTQYFGPGTRLTVL.

CDR3 sequence (DNA): TGTGCCAGCAGCTTAGCTATGCGGGAGTACAATGAGCAGTTCTTC. Translating gives CASSLAMREYNEQFF. This sequence joins TRBV7-6 and TRBJ2-1; TRBD2 matches at 7 bases. CDR1 and CDR2 (germline): SGHVS, FNYEAQ. The length of the CDR3 is 15 residues. V lost 0 bases, J lost 4 bases, and 3 bases stayed unmatched.

V is TRBV9 and J is TRBJ2-1; the D is unclear. Germline loops: CDR1 SGDLS, CDR2 YYNGEE. The CDR3 spans 15 residues. Trimming took off 0 bases at V and 0 bases at J, with 7 bases between the two ends. The CDR3 nucleotides are TGTGCCAGCAGCGTAGAAGCCCTCTCCTACAATGAGCAGTTCTTC. It translates to CASSVEALSYNEQFF.

The chain couples TRBV14 to TRBJ2-2; TRBD1 matches 7 bases. Germline V gives CDR1 SGHDN, CDR2 FVKESK. Losses at the gene ends were 6 bases for V and 2 bases for J; bases not matched to a gene: 3. The CDR3 contains 14 residues. CDR3 bases: TGTGCCAGCAGTCGACAGGGCAACACCGGGGAGCTGTTTTTT. Amino acids: CASSRQGNTGELFF. Looking up the rest from reference TRBV14 and TRBJ2-2 gives the full variable domain: EAGVTQFPSHSVIEKGQTVTLRCDPISGHDNLYWYRRVMGKEIKFLLHFVKESKQDESGMPNNRFLAERTGGTYSTLKVQPAELEDSGVYFCASSRQGNTGELFFGEGSRLTVL.

This clone has more than one count but fewer than ten. The rearrangement links TRBV24-1 to TRBJ2-1; 13 nucleotides agree with TRBD2. The V gene's germline CDR1 is KGHDR and CDR2 SFDVKD. This CDR3 spans 16 amino acids. V lost 4 bases to trimming and J lost 6 bases; unmatched junction nucleotides: 5. The CDR3 is CATSDELAGGGNEQFF. CDR3 DNA sequence: TGTGCCACCAGTGACGAACTAGCGGGAGGGGGCAATGAGCAGTTCTTC.